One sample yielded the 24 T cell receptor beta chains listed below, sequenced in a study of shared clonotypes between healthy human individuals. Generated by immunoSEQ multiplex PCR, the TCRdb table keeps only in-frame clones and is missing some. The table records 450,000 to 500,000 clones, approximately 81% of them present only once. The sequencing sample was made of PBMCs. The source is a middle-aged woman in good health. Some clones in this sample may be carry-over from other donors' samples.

The CDR3 loop reads CASSLWVGTHEQYF. Here the CDR3 DNA reads TGTGCCAGCAGCTTGTGGGTAGGAACCCACGAGCAGTACTTC. This chain joins TRBV5-4 and TRBJ2-7; unclear D gene. In germline, CDR1 is SGHNT, CDR2 YYREEE (reference sequence). CDR3 length: 14 amino acids. V was cut by 1 base and J by 5 bases, with 13 bases left in between.

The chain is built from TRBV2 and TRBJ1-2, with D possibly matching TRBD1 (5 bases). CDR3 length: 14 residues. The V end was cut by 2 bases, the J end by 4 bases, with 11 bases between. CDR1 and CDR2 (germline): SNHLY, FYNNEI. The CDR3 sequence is CASSESVGPYGYTF. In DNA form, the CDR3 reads TGTGCCAGCAGTGAATCAGTGGGGCCCTATGGCTACACCTTC.

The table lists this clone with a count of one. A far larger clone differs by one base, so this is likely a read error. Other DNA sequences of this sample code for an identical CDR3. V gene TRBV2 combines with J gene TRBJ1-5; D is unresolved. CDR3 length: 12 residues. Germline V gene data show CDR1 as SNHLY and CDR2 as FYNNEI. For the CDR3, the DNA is TGTGCCAGCAGTGACAGCAATCAGCCCCAACATTTT. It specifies CASSDSNQPQHF.

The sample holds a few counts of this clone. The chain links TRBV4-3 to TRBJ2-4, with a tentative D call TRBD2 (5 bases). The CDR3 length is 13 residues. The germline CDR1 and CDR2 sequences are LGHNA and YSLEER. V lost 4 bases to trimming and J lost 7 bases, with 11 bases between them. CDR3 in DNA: TGCGCCAGCAGCCCCACCGAGGGTAACATTCAGTACTTC. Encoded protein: CASSPTEGNIQYF.

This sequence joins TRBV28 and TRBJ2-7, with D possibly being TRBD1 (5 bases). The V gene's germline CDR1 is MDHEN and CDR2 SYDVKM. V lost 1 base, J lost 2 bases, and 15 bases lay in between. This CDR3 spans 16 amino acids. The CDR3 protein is CASSLLGRQGPYEQYF. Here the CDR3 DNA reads TGTGCCAGCAGTTTATTGGGTCGGCAGGGTCCCTACGAGCAGTACTTC.

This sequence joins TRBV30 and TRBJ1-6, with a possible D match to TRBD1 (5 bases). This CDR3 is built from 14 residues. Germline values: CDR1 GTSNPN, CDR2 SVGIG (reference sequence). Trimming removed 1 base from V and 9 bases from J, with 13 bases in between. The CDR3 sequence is CAWSGGAAPSPLHF. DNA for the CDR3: TGTGCCTGGAGTGGGGGCGCGGCCCCTTCACCCCTCCACTTT.

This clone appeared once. The CDR3 loop is CASKAWTGYQETQYF. The CDR3 bases are TGTGCCAGCAAAGCGTGGACAGGGTACCAAGAGACCCAGTACTTC. V usage is TRBV27 and J usage is TRBJ2-5, with 8 bases lining up with TRBD1. After removal of 7 bases from V and 0 bases from J, the junction contained 7 bases not matched to a gene. Per germline, CDR1 MNHEY and CDR2 SMNVEV (reference sequence). The CDR3 contains 15 residues.

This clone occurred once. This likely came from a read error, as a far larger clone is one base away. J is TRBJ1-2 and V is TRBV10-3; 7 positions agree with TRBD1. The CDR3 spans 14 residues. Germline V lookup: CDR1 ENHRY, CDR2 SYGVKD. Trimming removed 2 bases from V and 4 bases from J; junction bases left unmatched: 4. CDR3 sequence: CAISESRGAYGYTF. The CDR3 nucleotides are TGTGCCATCAGTGAGAGCAGGGGGGCCTATGGCTACACCTTC.

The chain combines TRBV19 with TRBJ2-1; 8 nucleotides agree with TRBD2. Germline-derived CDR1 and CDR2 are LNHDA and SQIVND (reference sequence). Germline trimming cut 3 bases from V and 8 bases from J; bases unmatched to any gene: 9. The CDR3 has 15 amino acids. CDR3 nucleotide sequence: TGTGCCAGTAGTATTGGGGTAGCGGGATTCGATGAGCAGTTCTTC. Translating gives CASSIGVAGFDEQFF.

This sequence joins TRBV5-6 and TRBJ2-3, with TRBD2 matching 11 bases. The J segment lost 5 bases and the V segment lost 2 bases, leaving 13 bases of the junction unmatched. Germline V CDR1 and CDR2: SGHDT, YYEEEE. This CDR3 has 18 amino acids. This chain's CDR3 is CASSLGPSGRFGGDTQYF. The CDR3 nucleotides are TGTGCCAGCAGCTTAGGGCCTAGCGGGAGGTTCGGGGGAGATACGCAGTATTTT.

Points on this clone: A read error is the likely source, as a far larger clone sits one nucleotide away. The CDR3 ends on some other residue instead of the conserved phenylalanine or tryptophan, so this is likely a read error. CDR3 sequence reads: CASSPPGAYEQYS. CDR3 DNA sequence: TGTGCCAGCTCACCACCGGGGGCCTACGAGCAGTACTCC. J is TRBJ2-7 and V is TRBV18; D may match TRBD1 or TRBD2 (5 bases each). From germline, CDR1 is KGHSH and CDR2 LQKENI. The CDR3 sequence is 13 residues long. V was cut by 0 bases and J by 2 bases, with 5 bases left in between.

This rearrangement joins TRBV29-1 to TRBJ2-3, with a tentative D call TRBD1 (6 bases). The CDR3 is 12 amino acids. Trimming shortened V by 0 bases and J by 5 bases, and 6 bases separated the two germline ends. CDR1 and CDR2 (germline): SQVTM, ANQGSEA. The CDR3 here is CSVEETGDTQYF. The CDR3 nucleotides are TGCAGCGTTGAAGAGACAGGAGATACGCAGTATTTT.

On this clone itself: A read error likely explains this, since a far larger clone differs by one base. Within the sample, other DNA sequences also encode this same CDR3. Here the CDR3 reads CAWSAPAGETQYF. In nucleotides, the CDR3 is TGTGCCTGGAGTGCGCCAGCGGGTGAGACCCAGTACTTC. This sequence joins TRBV30 and TRBJ2-5; D may be TRBD2 (6 bases). The length of the CDR3 is 13 residues. V shed 1 base and J shed 5 bases, with 11 bases lying between them. The germline V gene encodes CDR1 GTSNPN and CDR2 SVGIG (reference sequence).

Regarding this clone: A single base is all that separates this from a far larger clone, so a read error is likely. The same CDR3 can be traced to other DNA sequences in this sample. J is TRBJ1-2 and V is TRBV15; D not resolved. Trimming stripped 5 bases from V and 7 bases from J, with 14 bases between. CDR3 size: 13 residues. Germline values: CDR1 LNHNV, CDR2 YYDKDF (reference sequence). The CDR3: CATSRGPLGGYTF. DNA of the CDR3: TGTGCCACCAGCCGAGGCCCTCTAGGTGGCTACACCTTC.

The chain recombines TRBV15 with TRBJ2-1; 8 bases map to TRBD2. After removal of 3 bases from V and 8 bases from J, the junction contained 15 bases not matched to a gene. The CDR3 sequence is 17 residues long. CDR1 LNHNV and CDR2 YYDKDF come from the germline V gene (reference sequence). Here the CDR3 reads CATSRDLLSGVGDEQFF. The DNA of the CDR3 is TGTGCCACCAGCAGGGACCTTCTTAGCGGGGTCGGGGATGAGCAGTTCTTC. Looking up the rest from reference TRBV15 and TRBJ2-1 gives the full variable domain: DAMVIQNPRYQVTQFGKPVTLSCSQTLNHNVMYWYQQKSSQAPKLLFHYYDKDFNNEADTPDNFQSRRPNTSFCFLDIRSPGLGDTAMYLCATSRDLLSGVGDEQFFGPGTRLTVL.

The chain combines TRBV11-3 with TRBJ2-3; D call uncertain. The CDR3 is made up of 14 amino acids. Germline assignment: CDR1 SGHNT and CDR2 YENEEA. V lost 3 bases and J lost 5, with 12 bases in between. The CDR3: CASSFSRHIDTQYF. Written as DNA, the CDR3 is TGTGCCAGCAGCTTTAGTAGGCACATAGATACGCAGTATTTT.

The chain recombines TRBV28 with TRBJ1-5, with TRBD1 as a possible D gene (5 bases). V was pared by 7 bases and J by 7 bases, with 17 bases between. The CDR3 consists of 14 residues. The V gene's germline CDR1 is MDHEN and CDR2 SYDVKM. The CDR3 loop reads CASIPGRGDQPQHF. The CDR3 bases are TGTGCCAGCATTCCCGGTAGGGGTGACCAGCCCCAGCATTTT. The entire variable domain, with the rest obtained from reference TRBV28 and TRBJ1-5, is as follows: DVKVTQSSRYLVKRTGEKVFLECVQDMDHENMFWYRQDPGLGLRLIYFSYDVKMKEKGDIPEGYSVSREKKERFSLILESASTNQTSMYLCASIPGRGDQPQHFGDGTRLSIL.

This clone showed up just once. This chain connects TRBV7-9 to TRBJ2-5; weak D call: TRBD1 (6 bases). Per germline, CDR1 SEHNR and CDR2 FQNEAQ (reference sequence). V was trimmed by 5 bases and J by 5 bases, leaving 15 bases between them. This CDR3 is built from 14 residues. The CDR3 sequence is CASSTTGTWETQYF. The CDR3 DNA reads TGTGCCAGCAGCACGACAGGTACTTGGGAGACCCAGTACTTC.

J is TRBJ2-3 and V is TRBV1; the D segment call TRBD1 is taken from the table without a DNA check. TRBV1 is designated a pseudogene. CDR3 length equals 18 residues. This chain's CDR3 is CTSSQAYHRDRVSDTQYF. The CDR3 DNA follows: TGCACCAGCAGCCAAGCCTACCACCGGGACAGGGTTTCAGATACGCAGTATTTT.

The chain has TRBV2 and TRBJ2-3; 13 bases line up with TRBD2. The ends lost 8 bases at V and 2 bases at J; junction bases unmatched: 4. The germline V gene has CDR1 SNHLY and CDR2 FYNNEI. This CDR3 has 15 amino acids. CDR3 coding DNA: TGTGCCAGCTGGACTAGCGGGAGCCCCACAGATACGCAGTATTTT. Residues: CASWTSGSPTDTQYF.

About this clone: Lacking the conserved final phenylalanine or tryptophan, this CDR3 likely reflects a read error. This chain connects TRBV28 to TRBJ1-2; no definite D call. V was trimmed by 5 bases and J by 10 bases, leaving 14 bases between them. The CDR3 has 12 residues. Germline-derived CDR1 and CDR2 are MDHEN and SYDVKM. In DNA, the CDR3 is TGTGCCAGCAGTCAAGTGTGGGCTGCCTACACCCTC. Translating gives CASSQVWAAYTL.

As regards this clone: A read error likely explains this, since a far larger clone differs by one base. In DNA, the CDR3 is TGCGCCAGCAGCCCGCGTCGGGCGGGAGATACCGGGGAGCTGCTTTTT. This translates into CASSPRRAGDTGELLF. The V call is TRBV5-1, the J call TRBJ2-2; 7 positions agree with TRBD2. Germline CDR1 and CDR2: SGHRS and YFSETQ. CDR3 size: 16 residues.

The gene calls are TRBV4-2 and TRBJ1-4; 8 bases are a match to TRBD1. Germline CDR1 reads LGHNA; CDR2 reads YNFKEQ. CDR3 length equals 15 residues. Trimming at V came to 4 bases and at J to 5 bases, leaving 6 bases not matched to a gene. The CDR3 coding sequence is TGTGCCAGCAGCCTTAGAGGACAGGGAAATGAAAAACTGTTTTTT. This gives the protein CASSLRGQGNEKLFF.

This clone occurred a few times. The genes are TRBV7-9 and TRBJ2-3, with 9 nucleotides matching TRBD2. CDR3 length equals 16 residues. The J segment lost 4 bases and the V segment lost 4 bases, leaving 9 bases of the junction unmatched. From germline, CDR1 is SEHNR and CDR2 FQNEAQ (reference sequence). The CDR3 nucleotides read TGTGCCAGCAGCTCCCCTAGCGGGATGGGGGCAGATACGCAGTATTTT. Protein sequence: CASSSPSGMGADTQYF. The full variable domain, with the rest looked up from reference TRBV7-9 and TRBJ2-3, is DTGVSQNPRHKITKRGQNVTFRCDPISEHNRLYWYRQTLGQGPEFLTYFQNEAQLEKSRLLSDRFSAERPKGSFSTLEIQRTEQGDSAMYLCASSSPSGMGADTQYFGPGTRLTVL.